This T cell receptor (beta chain) was sequenced for a study of control samples from healthy donors and cancer patients. TCRdb's table, derived via immunoSEQ multiplex PCR, lists solely in-frame clones and lacks some. The sample lists 95,000 to 150,000 clones; over 80% were seen once. Germline V gene data show CDR1 as MNHEY and CDR2 as SVGEGT. Trimming removed 3 bases at V and 0 bases at J, with 19 bases between. The CDR3 length is 18 residues. This clone is a singleton in its sample. This chain connects TRBV6-2 or TRBV6-3 to TRBJ2-3; D remains unclear. The receptor was isolated from an elderly man with head and neck cancer. The specimen sequenced was PBMCs. The chain's CDR3 is CASSYSTQIFSSTDTQYF. DNA of the CDR3: TGTGCCAGCAGTTATAGTACGCAGATTTTTTCTAGCACAGATACGCAGTATTTT.